This T cell receptor (beta chain) derives from a study of T cell repertoires in cytomegalovirus infection. Background on the study: An indication of both CMV infection and matching HLA type came from public TCR beta signatures.

Between the trimmed V and J ends, which lost 4 bases and 7 bases, there was a span of 10 bases. Germline CDR1 and CDR2: SEHNR and FQNEAQ (reference sequence). The CDR3 contains 12 residues. Via MiXCR, TCRdb re-called the reads, giving one row per CDR3 protein. The sample carries about 890,000 distinct CDR3 sequences, roughly 30% recorded once. This clonotype has just a few counts. The antigen remains undetermined. Points from the study as a whole: Frequencies of public TCR beta families were cumulated, and this identified carriers of CMV plus the relevant HLA.

The source of this sequence is a human donor in good health (CMV status not recorded). Some clones in this sample may be carry-over from other donors' samples. The rearrangement links TRBV7-9 to TRBJ1-1; D gene unclear. The specimen comprised cultured CD8+ T cells from PBMCs, sampled from culture after CMV antigen stimulation. CDR3 protein: CASSSRGYEAFF. The CDR3, as DNA: TGTGCCAGCAGCTCCCGCGGGTATGAAGCTTTCTTT.